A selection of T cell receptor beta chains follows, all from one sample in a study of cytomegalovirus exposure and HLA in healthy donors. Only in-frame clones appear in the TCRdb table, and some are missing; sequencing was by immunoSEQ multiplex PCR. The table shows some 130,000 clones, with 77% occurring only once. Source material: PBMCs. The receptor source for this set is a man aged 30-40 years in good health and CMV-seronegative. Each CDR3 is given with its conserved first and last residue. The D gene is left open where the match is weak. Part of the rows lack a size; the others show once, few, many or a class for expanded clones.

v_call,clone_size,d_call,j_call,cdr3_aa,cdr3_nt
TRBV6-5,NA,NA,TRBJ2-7,CASSYRSSYEQYF,TGTGCCAGCAGTTACAGGAGCTCCTACGAGCAGTACTTC
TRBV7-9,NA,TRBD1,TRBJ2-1,CASSALQGVTGDEQFF,TGTGCCAGCAGCGCCTTACAGGGGGTGACGGGCGATGAGCAGTTCTTC
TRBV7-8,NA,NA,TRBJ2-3,CASSLDRDTQYF,TGTGCCAGCAGCTTAGATCGGGATACGCAGTATTTT
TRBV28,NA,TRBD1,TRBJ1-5,CASSSDRANNQPQHF,TGTGCCAGCAGCTCCGACAGGGCAAACAATCAGCCCCAGCATTTT
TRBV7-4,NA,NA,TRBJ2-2,CASSLPPRQSNTGELFF,TGTGCCAGCAGCCTCCCCCCCCGACAATCGAACACCGGGGAGCTGTTTTTT
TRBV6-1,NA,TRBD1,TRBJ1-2,CASSEWTGGLPIYGYTF,TGTGCCAGCAGTGAATGGACAGGGGGCTTACCCATCTATGGCTACACCTTC
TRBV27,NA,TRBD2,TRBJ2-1,CASRASGRSSYNEQFF,TGTGCCAGCCGGGCTAGCGGGAGGAGCTCCTACAATGAGCAGTTCTTC
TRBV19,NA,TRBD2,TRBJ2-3,CASSSSSGRGYPTDTQYF,TGTGCCAGTAGTAGCAGTAGCGGGAGGGGTTACCCCACAGATACGCAGTATTTT
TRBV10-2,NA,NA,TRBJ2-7,CASSVGLVYEQYF,TGCGCCAGCAGTGTTGGGCTCGTCTACGAGCAGTACTTC
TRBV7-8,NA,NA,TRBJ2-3,CASSPHPSSRTDTQYF,TGTGCCAGCAGCCCACACCCTAGTTCCCGCACAGATACGCAGTATTTT
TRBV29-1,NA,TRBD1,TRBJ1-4,CSAGTAVGANEKLFF,TGCAGCGCCGGGACAGCCGTGGGGGCTAATGAAAAACTGTTTTTT
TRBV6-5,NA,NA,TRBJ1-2,CASSYSSGGAYGYTF,TGTGCCAGCAGTTACTCTTCGGGGGGCGCCTATGGCTACACCTTC
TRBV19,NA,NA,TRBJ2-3,CASATDSYSTDTQYF,TGTGCCAGTGCAACTGACTCTTACTCCACAGATACGCAGTATTTT
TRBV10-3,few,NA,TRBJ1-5,CAIRAISNQPQHF,TGTGCCATCAGAGCAATAAGCAATCAGCCCCAGCATTTT
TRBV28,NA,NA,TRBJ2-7,CASSSSSYEQYF,TGTGCCAGCAGTTCCAGCTCCTACGAGCAGTACTTC
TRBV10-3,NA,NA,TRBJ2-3,CAISQGFFADTQYF,TGTGCCATCAGCCAGGGGTTCTTCGCAGATACGCAGTATTTT
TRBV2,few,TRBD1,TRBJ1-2,CASSERRTGAGYTF,TGTGCCAGCAGTGAACGGCGGACAGGGGCTGGCTACACCTTC
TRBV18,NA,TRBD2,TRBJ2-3,CASSPLASGRRGTDTQYF,TGTGCCAGCTCACCACTCGCTAGCGGGAGAAGGGGCACAGATACGCAGTATTTT
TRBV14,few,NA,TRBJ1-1,CASSQHPTRTEAFF,TGTGCCAGCAGCCAACACCCTACCCGCACTGAAGCTTTCTTT
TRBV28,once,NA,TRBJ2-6,CASTAPGANVLTF,TGTGCCAGCACTGCGCCGGGGGCCAACGTCCTGACTTTC
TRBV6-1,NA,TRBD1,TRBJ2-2,CASSEGQGTGELFF,TGTGCCAGCAGTGAAGGACAGGGGACCGGGGAGCTGTTTTTT
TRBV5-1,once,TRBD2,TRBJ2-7,CASSLAPRTRREQYF,TGCGCCAGCAGCTTGGCCCCGCGGACTAGAAGGGAGCAGTACTTC
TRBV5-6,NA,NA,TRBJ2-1,CASSRGNLYNEQFF,TGTGCCAGCAGTCGGGGGAATCTCTACAATGAGCAGTTCTTC
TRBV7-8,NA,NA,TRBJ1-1,CASSLGEGGGSTEAFF,TGTGCCAGCAGCTTAGGCGAGGGGGGGGGTAGCACTGAAGCTTTCTTT
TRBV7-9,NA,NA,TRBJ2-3,CASSLAWGAVADTQYF,TGTGCCAGCAGCTTAGCGTGGGGCGCGGTGGCAGATACGCAGTATTTT
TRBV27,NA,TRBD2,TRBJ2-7,CASSPWTSGSPYEQYF,TGTGCCAGCAGTCCGTGGACTAGCGGGAGTCCCTACGAGCAGTACTTC
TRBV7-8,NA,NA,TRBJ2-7,CASSLSGDSYEQYF,TGTGCCAGCAGCTTATCAGGGGACTCCTACGAGCAGTACTTC
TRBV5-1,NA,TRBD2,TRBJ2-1,CASSEIVAGSSYNEQFF,TGCGCCAGCAGCGAGATTGTAGCGGGTAGCTCCTACAATGAGCAGTTCTTC
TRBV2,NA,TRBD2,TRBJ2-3,CARTLAGGHADTQYF,TGTGCCAGGACGTTAGCGGGAGGGCACGCAGATACGCAGTATTTT
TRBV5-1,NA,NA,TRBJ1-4,CASRTGATNEKLFF,TGCGCCAGCAGGACAGGAGCAACTAATGAAAAACTGTTTTTT
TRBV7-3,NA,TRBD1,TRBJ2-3,CASSPTDRGTDTQYF,TGTGCCAGCAGCCCGACGGACAGGGGGACAGATACGCAGTATTTT
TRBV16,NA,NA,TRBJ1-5,CASSQSSGFNQPQHF,TGTGCCAGCAGCCAATCGTCAGGGTTTAACCAGCCCCAGCATTTT
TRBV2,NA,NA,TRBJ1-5,CASSNTGINNQPQHF,TGTGCCAGCAGCAACACAGGGATTAACAATCAGCCCCAGCATTTT
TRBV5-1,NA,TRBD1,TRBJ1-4,CASSLEVTGRHGEKLFF,TGCGCCAGCAGCTTGGAAGTGACAGGGCGGCATGGTGAAAAACTGTTTTTT
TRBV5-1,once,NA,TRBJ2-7,CASSLNGQGPHEQYF,TGCGCCAGCAGCTTGAACGGGCAGGGCCCCCACGAGCAGTACTTC
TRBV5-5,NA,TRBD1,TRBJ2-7,CASSFPPGQRSNEQYF,TGTGCCAGCAGCTTCCCACCGGGACAGAGGTCCAACGAGCAGTACTTC
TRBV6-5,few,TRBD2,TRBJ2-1,CASRDDGGVYNEQFF,TGTGCCAGCAGGGACGACGGGGGGGTATACAATGAGCAGTTCTTC
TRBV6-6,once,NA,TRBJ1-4,CASSFRLNEKLFF,TGTGCCAGCAGTTTCAGACTTAATGAAAAACTGTTTTTT
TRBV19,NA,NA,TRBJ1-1,CASSSQGGGTEAFF,TGTGCCAGTAGTAGCCAGGGTGGTGGCACTGAAGCTTTCTTT
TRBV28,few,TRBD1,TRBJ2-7,CASSLPPGTGSTYEQYF,TGTGCCAGCAGTTTACCCCCGGGGACAGGTTCGACCTACGAGCAGTACTTC